The source of this T cell receptor (beta chain) is a study of vaccination and CD4 T cells after COVID-19. The overall study: Overlapping peptides covering the spike proteins of SARS-CoV-2, HCoV-NL63, HCoV-OC43 and HCoV-229E were added to stimulate cells. The study, taken as a whole, reports: Spike mono-reactivity was shown by 304 of 307 vaccine-specific clones in convalescent patients.

The sample's treatment: approximately 9-day PBMC culture with coronavirus spike peptide pools or control peptides (ViraFEST assay). Positive PCR tests dated from March to December 2020, predating US Alpha, Beta and Delta variants. Germline V gene data show CDR1 as SGHTA and CDR2 as FQGNSA. The junction had 6 bases not matched to a gene; V was cut back by 5 bases and J by 3 bases. The CDR3 has 16 amino acids. Cultured CD4+ T cell DNA was sequenced using the Oncomine TCR Beta short-read assay. Genomic DNA was drawn out of CD4+ T cells grown in culture. TCRdb reprocessed the PCR reads with MiXCR, giving one entry per CDR3 protein. This sample has about 5,500 distinct CDR3 sequences, with roughly 70% found just once. This clonotype has just a few counts. Its antigen is not identified.

This chain links TRBV7-2 with TRBJ2-1, with 11 bases lining up with TRBD2. The sample comprised CD4+ T cells from blood, cultured in vitro. This sequence was found in a human donor who had recovered from COVID-19. The DNA for the CDR3 is TGTGCCAGCAGCACCCCGGGACTAGCGGTCTACAATGAGCAGTTCTTC. It yields the protein CASSTPGLAVYNEQFF.